Sequencing of this T cell receptor beta chain was carried out in a study of T cells of healthy individuals. CDR1 is SGHRS, CDR2 YFSETQ, per germline. V lost 2 bases and J 5 bases, leaving 13 bases between the germline ends. The CDR3 spans 15 residues. This clonotype was counted ten times or more. TCRdb processed the 5' RACE reads anew with MiXCR; each CDR3 protein has one entry. Of fewer than 90,000 distinct CDR3 sequences listed, about 5.5% are singletons. This TCR was recovered from a female donor in good health. This chain links TRBV5-1 with TRBJ2-2; tentatively, D is TRBD2 (5 bases). The CDR3 spells CASSFVGIETGELFF. As DNA, the CDR3 is TGCGCCAGCAGCTTCGTCGGGATCGAAACCGGGGAGCTGTTTTTT.